This T cell receptor (beta chain) was identified during a study of regulatory T cells in long-lasting Graves disease. Findings and limits, study-wide: Gene preferences differed: TRBV28, TRBJ1-2, TRBJ2-5 in persistent cases.

Specified time point: newly diagnosed GD, antithyroid drugs for less than 3 months. Researchers made the TCR library from RNA that was extracted from PBMCs. Through Arm-PCR of CDR3 regions and iRepertoire HTBI primers, TCR beta libraries were built. MiXCR was run by TCRdb on the multiplex PCR reads, yielding one entry per CDR3 protein. The data contain about 420,000 distinct CDR3 sequences, 16% of them singletons. The CDR3 covers 17 residues. Trimming cost V 2 bases and J 4 bases; bases outside gene matches: 7. Germline CDR1 MNHEY, CDR2 SVGAGI. Only a few counts were recorded for this clonotype. Its antigen is unknown. The same specimen was also included in a second study, on T cells in Graves' hyperthyroidism and ophthalmopathy. As reported in that work: The HTBI primer set served for first-round RT-PCR of the TCR CDR3. Ophthalmopathy was distinguished from stable hyperthyroidism by 13 V-J signatures. The model's output predicted ophthalmopathy at a median of roughly 6 months prior to onset.

Source: peripheral blood mononuclear cells (PBMCs), taken at new diagnosis, from a patient treated with antithyroid drugs. The clonotype was recovered from a young woman with Graves disease. The rearrangement links TRBV6-5 to TRBJ2-5, with 13 bases identical to TRBD2. The CDR3 here is CASSYTRTSGSRETQYF. CDR3 sequence (DNA): TGTGCCAGCAGTTACACCCGGACTAGCGGGAGTCGAGAGACCCAGTACTTC.